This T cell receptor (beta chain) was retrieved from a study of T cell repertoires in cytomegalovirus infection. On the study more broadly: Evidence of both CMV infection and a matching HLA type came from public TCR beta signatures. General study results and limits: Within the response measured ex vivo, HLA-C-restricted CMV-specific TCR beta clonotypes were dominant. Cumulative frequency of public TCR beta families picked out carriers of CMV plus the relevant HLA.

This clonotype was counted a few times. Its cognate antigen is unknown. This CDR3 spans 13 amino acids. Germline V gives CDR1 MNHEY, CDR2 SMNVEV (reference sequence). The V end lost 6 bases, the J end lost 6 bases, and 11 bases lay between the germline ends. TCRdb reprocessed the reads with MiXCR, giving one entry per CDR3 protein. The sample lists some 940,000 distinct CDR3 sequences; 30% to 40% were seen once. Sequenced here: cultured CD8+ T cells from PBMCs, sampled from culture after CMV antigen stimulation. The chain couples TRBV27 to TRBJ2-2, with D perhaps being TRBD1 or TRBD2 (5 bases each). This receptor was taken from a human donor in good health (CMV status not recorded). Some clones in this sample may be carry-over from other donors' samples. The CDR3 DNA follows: TGTGCCAGCAGGATCGGGGCGGCCGGGGAGCTGTTTTTT. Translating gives CASRIGAAGELFF.